Presented here are 15 T cell receptor beta chains from one specimen sequenced in a study of T cell responses to AZD1222 COVID-19 vaccine. Repertoires were generated with immunoSEQ multiplex PCR, while TCRdb's copy carries only in-frame clones and drops some. The sample includes tens of thousands of clones, around 85% of them seen just once. The input for sequencing was peripheral blood, taken on day 0 of MenACWY control vaccination. Source of these receptors: an adult in good health.

This clone occurred once. The CDR3 loop is CASSNRQEIWNTEAFF. The DNA of the CDR3 is TGTGCCAGTAGTAATCGACAGGAGATCTGGAACACTGAAGCTTTCTTT. The rearrangement uses TRBV19 and TRBJ1-1; D perhaps matches TRBD1 (6 bases). This CDR3 has 16 residues. Germline lookup yields CDR1 LNHDA and CDR2 SQIVND (reference sequence). V gave up 4 bases and J gave up 1 base, with 16 bases separating them.

The table lists this clone with a count of one. The rearrangement links TRBV6-5 to TRBJ2-3; TRBD2 aligns across 10 bases. The CDR3 totals 15 residues. In germline, CDR1 is MNHEY, CDR2 SVGAGI. Trimming removed 5 bases from V and 6 bases from J; junction bases left unmatched: 8. This chain's CDR3 is CASSPLAGEGDTQYF. In nucleotides, the CDR3 is TGTGCCAGCAGTCCCCTAGCGGGAGAGGGTGATACGCAGTATTTT.

This chain connects TRBV11-2 to TRBJ2-2; the match to TRBD1 covers 10 bases. J lost 4 bases, V lost 3 bases, and 8 bases had no gene match. The CDR3 consists of 17 residues. Germline CDR1 SGHAT, CDR2 FQNNGV. CDR3 coding DNA: TGTGCCAGCAGCTTTCCCGGGACAGGGGTAATCACCGGGGAGCTGTTTTTT. It is translated as CASSFPGTGVITGELFF.

The rearrangement links TRBV3-1 (or the pseudogene TRBV3-2) to TRBJ1-2; TRBD1 agrees at 7 bases. The CDR3 extends over 15 amino acids. The junction had 7 bases not matched to a gene; V was cut back by 2 bases and J by 4 bases. Germline lookup yields CDR1 LGHDT and CDR2 YNNKEL (reference sequence). The CDR3 region is CASSQLQDRVYGYTF. In nucleotides, the CDR3 is TGTGCCAGCAGCCAACTCCAAGACAGGGTCTATGGCTACACCTTC.

The chain is built from TRBV11-2 and TRBJ1-6; D gene uncertain. The ends were cut back, 3 bases at V and 15 bases at J, with 15 bases in the middle. Germline CDR1 reads SGHAT; CDR2 reads FQNNGV. This CDR3 comprises 13 residues. The DNA of the CDR3 is TGTGCCAGCAGCTTCCCGGGAACCTATCGCCTCCACTTT. This gives the protein CASSFPGTYRLHF.

V usage is TRBV24-1 and J usage is TRBJ1-5; D is uncertain. Trimming pared 7 bases from V and 4 bases from J, leaving 13 bases between. CDR3 length: 14 amino acids. Germline V CDR1 and CDR2: KGHDR, SFDVKD. In DNA, the CDR3 is TGTGCCACCAGAGGAGTCCTGGGGAATCAGCCCCAGCATTTT. As protein: CATRGVLGNQPQHF.

The chain is built from TRBV6-1 and TRBJ2-1, with TRBD1 matching over 10 bases. Unmatched junction bases numbered 3, after V lost 5 bases and J lost 2 bases. CDR1 is MNHNS and CDR2 is SASEGT in the germline V gene. The CDR3 loop spans 15 amino acids. CDR3 residues: CASSLDRGTYNEQFF. In DNA, the CDR3 is TGTGCCAGCAGTTTGGACAGGGGGACCTACAATGAGCAGTTCTTC.

The V call is TRBV7-6, the J call TRBJ2-5; D gene uncertain. V shed 0 bases and J shed 4 bases, with 9 bases lying between them. This CDR3 comprises 14 residues. In germline, CDR1 is SGHVS, CDR2 FNYEAQ. In nucleotides, the CDR3 is TGTGCCAGCAGCTTAGCGCTCCGGGCAGAGACCCAGTACTTC. Amino acid sequence: CASSLALRAETQYF.

The CDR3: CASSLGQIYSNQPQHF. As DNA, the CDR3 is TGTGCCAGCTCACTTGGACAGATTTATAGCAATCAGCCCCAGCATTTT. The chain carries TRBV18 and TRBJ1-5; the D gene is possibly TRBD1 (6 bases). The CDR3 loop spans 16 amino acids. V gave up 4 bases and J gave up 0 bases, with 13 bases separating them. The germline gives CDR1 KGHSH, CDR2 LQKENI.

This rearrangement joins TRBV13 to TRBJ1-1; D gene unclear. The germline V gene has CDR1 PRHDT and CDR2 FYEKMQ (reference sequence). CDR3 length equals 16 residues. The V end lost 2 bases, the J end lost 3 bases, and 16 bases lay between the germline ends. CDR3 residues: CASSLKSFPFDTEAFF. For the CDR3, the DNA is TGTGCCAGCAGCTTAAAGTCCTTTCCGTTCGACACTGAAGCTTTCTTT.

V usage is TRBV28 and J usage is TRBJ2-3, with TRBD2 matching 14 bases. This CDR3 comprises 16 residues. Trimming took 6 bases from V and 6 from J; bases not matched to a gene: 8. Germline CDR1 MDHEN, CDR2 SYDVKM. For the CDR3, the DNA is TGTGCCAGCAGCTATGGACTAGCGGGAGGATCCGATACGCAGTATTTT. This codes for CASSYGLAGGSDTQYF.

V and J are TRBV14 and TRBJ2-7; 7 positions match TRBD2. Germline trimming cut 6 bases from V and 3 bases from J; bases unmatched to any gene: 2. In germline, CDR1 is SGHDN, CDR2 FVKESK. This CDR3 is 12 amino acids long. The CDR3 sequence: CASRGRVYEQYF. The CDR3 region has the DNA TGTGCCAGCAGGGGGAGGGTCTACGAGCAGTACTTC.

This clone appeared a single time. The chain is built from TRBV5-6 and TRBJ1-6; D uncertain. Germline CDR1 SGHDT, CDR2 YYEEEE. Trimming shortened V by 1 base and J by 10 bases, and 15 bases separated the two germline ends. CDR3 length: 15 residues. CDR3 protein: CASSLRGRVRSPLHF. CDR3 coding DNA: TGTGCCAGCAGCTTGCGAGGGAGGGTGAGATCACCCCTCCACTTT.

This chain joins TRBV5-1 and TRBJ2-2; D gene uncertain. CDR1 and CDR2 (germline): SGHRS, YFSETQ. The CDR3 runs to 15 residues. Trimming left V 0 bases short and J 2 bases short, with 8 bases between. The CDR3 loop is CASSLEWGNTGELFF. The CDR3 coding sequence is TGCGCCAGCAGCTTGGAATGGGGTAACACCGGGGAGCTGTTTTTT.

This clone was seen once. The chain carries TRBV7-9 and TRBJ2-3; 9 bases agree with TRBD2. Germline V CDR1 and CDR2: SEHNR, FQNEAQ (reference sequence). The CDR3 has 16 amino acids. V lost 0 bases to trimming and J lost 2 bases; unmatched junction nucleotides: 3. The CDR3 loop reads CASSLAAGGLTDTQYF. The DNA of the CDR3 is TGTGCCAGCAGCTTAGCAGCGGGAGGTCTCACAGATACGCAGTATTTT.